Listed here is a single T cell receptor beta chain. These data come from a study of blood T cell repertoires in COVID-19. Authors' methods: Scientists estimated how many nucleated cells there were by amplifying reference gene primers. Some clones are missing from TCRdb's copy, which holds only in-frame ones; the method was immunoSEQ multiplex PCR. The D gene and trimming were derived from the DNA, and the V and J assignments and clone size from that table. The data show about 120,000 clones, around 90% seen once. Trimming stripped 3 bases from V and 9 bases from J, with 26 bases between. The CDR3 consists of 17 residues. CDR1 and CDR2 from the germline V gene are LNHNV and YYDKDF (reference sequence).

J is TRBJ2-5 and V is TRBV15, with D tentatively TRBD1 (5 bases). What was sequenced was peripheral blood. The clonotype was recovered from a woman aged 55-70 years with COVID-19, enrolled during active disease. The chain's CDR3 is CATSSTRTTATKQAQYF. CDR3 bases: TGTGCCACCAGCAGCACCCGAACGACAGCTACCAAGCAGGCCCAGTACTTC.